Only a few counts were recorded for the clone carrying this T cell receptor (beta chain). This sample stems from a study of cytomegalovirus exposure and HLA in healthy donors. Germline CDR1 reads ENHRY; CDR2 reads SYGVKD. The length of the CDR3 is 13 residues. V was clipped by 6 bases and J by 1 base, with 7 bases between them. Profiled with immunoSEQ multiplex PCR; TCRdb holds only in-frame clones, not every one. The table includes some 140,000 clones, approximately 86% detected once. Sequenced input: PBMCs. This sequence joins TRBV10-3 and TRBJ1-5; no firm D call. The source is a man aged 18 to 30 in good health and CMV-seropositive. In nucleotides, the CDR3 is TGTGCCATCAGGGCGGGGAGCAATCAGCCCCAGCATTTT. Amino acid sequence: CAIRAGSNQPQHF.